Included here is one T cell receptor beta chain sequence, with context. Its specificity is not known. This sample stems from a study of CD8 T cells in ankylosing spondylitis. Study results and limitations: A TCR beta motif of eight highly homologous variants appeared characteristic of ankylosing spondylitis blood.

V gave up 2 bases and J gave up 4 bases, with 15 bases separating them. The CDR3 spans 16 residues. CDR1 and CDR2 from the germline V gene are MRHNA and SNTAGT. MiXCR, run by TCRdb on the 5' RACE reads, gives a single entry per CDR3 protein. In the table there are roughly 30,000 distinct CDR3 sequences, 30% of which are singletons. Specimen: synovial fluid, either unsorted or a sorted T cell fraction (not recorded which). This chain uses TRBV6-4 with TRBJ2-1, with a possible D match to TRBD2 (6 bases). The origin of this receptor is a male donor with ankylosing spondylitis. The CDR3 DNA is TGTGCCAGCAGTGACGGCGGTAGCGGAGATTACAATGAGCAGTTCTTC. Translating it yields CASSDGGSGDYNEQFF.